This TCR beta chain came from a study of identical twins. Whole-study results and caveats: Cord blood's abundant beta clonotypes had fewer insertions, unlike memory repertoires.

TCRdb ran MiXCR on the 5' RACE reads and lists one entry per CDR3 protein. The sample carries roughly 750,000 distinct CDR3 sequences, about 20% recorded once. The V and J ends lost 4 bases and 8 bases, in that order; junction bases with no gene match: 3. The CDR3 loop spans 13 amino acids. Germline loops: CDR1 DFQATT, CDR2 SNEGSKA (reference sequence). This clonotype was detected only a few times. Antigen: not known. With no exceptions, donors were healthy Caucasians. These data were likewise used in another study, on T cells expressing NK-cell markers. In that study: HCMV seropositivity characterized most of the eight sequenced donors, and seronegativity one. Dominant NKG2C+ clonotypes were found to form about 1.0-8% of CD8+ T cells in six donors.

This receptor was taken from a woman between 18 and 30 years old in good health. The chain combines TRBV20-1 with TRBJ1-4, with 11 bases identical to TRBD1. The sequenced material came from PBMCs. As DNA, the CDR3 is TGCAGTGCTATAGGGACAGGGGGAGAAAAACTGTTTTTT. Translated, it gives CSAIGTGGEKLFF.